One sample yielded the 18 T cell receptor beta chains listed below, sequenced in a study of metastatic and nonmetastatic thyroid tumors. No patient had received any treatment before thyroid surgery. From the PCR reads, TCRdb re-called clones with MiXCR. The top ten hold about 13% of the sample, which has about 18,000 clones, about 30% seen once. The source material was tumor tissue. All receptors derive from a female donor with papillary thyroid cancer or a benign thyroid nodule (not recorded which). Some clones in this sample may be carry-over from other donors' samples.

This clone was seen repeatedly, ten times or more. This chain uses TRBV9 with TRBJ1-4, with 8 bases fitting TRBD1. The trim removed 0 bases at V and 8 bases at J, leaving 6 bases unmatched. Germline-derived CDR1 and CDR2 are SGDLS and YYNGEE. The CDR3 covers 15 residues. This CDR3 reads CASSVGGQGEEKLFF. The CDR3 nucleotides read TGTGCCAGCAGCGTAGGAGGACAGGGAGAAGAAAAACTGTTTTTT.

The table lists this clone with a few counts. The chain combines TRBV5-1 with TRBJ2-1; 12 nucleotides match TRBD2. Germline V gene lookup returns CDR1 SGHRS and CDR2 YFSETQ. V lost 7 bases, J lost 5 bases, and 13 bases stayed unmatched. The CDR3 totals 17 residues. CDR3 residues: CASRHRTTSGSHNEQFF. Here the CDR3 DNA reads TGCGCCAGCCGTCATAGGACGACTAGCGGGAGCCACAATGAGCAGTTCTTC.

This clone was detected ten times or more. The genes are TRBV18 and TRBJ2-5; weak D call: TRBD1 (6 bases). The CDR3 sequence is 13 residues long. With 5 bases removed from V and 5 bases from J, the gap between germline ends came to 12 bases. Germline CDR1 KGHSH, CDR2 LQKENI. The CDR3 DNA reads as TGTGCCAGCTCATCCTGGGGGCTGGAGACCCAGTACTTC. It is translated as CASSSWGLETQYF.

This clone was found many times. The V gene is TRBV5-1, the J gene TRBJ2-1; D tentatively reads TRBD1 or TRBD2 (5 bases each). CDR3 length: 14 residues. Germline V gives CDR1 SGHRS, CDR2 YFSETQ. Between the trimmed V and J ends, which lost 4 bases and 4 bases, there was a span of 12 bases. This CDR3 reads CASSLGTSYNEQFF. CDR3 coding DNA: TGCGCCAGCAGCCTTGGGACCTCGTACAATGAGCAGTTCTTC.

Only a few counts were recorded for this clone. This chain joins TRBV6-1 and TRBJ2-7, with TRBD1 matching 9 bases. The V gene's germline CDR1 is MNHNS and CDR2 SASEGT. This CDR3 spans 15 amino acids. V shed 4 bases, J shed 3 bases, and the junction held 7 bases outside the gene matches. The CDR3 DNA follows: TGTGCCAGCAGTGGGCCGGGACAGGGAATCTACGAGCAGTACTTC. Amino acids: CASSGPGQGIYEQYF.

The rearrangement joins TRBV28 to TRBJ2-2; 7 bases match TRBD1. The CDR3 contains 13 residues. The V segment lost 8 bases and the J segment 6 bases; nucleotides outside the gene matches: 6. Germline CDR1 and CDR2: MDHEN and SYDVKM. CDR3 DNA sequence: TGTGCCAGCCAACAGGGGATCGCCGGGGAGCTGTTTTTT. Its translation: CASQQGIAGELFF.

The chain's CDR3 is CASSVTGTETYEQYF. In DNA, the CDR3 is TGTGCCAGCAGTGTAACCGGGACAGAAACCTACGAGCAGTACTTC. This sequence joins TRBV6-1 and TRBJ2-7; 7 bases are shared with TRBD1. The CDR3 sequence is 15 residues long. Per germline, CDR1 MNHNS and CDR2 SASEGT. Germline trimming cut 4 bases from V and 2 bases from J; bases unmatched to any gene: 8.

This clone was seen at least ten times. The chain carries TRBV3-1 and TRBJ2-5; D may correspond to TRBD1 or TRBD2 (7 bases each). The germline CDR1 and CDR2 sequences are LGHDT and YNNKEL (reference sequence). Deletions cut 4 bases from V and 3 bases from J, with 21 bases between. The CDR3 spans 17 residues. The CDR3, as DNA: TGTGCCAGCAGCCCTGCATGGCAGGGGGGGAGTGAAGAGACCCAGTACTTC. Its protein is CASSPAWQGGSEETQYF.

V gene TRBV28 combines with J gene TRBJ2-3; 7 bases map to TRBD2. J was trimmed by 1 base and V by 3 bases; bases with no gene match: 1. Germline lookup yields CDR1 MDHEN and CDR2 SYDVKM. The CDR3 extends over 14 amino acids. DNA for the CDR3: TGTGCCAGCAGTTTTGGGGGGGGCACAGATACGCAGTATTTT. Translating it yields CASSFGGGTDTQYF.

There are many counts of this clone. CDR3 region: CAWSRGDAGELFF. CDR3 coding DNA: TGTGCCTGGAGTAGAGGGGACGCCGGGGAGCTGTTTTTT. The rearrangement links TRBV30 to TRBJ2-2, with D perhaps TRBD1 or TRBD2 (5 bases each). Trimming removed 2 bases at V and 6 bases at J, with 10 bases between. Germline CDR1 and CDR2: GTSNPN and SVGIG (reference sequence). This CDR3 spans 13 amino acids.

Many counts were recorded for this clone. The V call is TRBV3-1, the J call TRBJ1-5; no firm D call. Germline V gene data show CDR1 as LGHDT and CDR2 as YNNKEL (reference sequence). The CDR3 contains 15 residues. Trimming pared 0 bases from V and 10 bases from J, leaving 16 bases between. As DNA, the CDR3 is TGTGCCAGCAGCCAAGATCTGCGGGGTTTTGGACCCCAGCATTTT. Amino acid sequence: CASSQDLRGFGPQHF.

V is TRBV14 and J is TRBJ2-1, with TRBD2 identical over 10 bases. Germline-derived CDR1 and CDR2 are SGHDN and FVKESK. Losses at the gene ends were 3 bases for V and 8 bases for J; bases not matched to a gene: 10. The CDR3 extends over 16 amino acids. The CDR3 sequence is CASSHPPSGRWYEQFF. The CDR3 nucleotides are TGTGCCAGCAGCCACCCCCCTAGCGGGAGATGGTATGAGCAGTTCTTC.

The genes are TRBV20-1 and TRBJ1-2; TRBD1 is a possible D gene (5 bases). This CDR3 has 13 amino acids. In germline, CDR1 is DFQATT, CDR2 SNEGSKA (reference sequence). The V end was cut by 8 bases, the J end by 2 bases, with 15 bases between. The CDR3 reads CSPLGGGNYGYTF. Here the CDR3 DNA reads TGCAGTCCACTCGGCGGGGGAAACTATGGCTACACCTTC.

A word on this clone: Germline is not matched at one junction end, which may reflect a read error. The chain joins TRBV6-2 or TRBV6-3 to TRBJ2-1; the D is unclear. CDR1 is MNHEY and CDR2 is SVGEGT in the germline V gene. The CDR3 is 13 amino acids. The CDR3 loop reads CASSYLPYNEQLF. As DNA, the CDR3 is TGTGCCAGCAGTTACCTACCGTACAATGAGCAGCTCTTC.

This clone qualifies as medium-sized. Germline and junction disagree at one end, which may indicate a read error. The CDR3 DNA follows: TGTGCCAGCAGTTTATCTAAGGGGCCGAACCCTGAAGCTTTCTTT. It encodes CASSLSKGPNPEAFF. The chain combines TRBV28 with TRBJ1-1; possibly TRBD1 for D (5 bases). Germline CDR1 is MDHEN and CDR2 is SYDVKM. CDR3 length equals 15 residues.

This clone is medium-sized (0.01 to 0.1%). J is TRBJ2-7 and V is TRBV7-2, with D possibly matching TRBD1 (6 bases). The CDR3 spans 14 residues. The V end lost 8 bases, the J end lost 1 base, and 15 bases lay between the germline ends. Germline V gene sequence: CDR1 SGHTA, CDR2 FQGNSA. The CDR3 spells CASSQDRPSYEQYF. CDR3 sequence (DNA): TGTGCCAGCTCCCAGGACAGACCATCCTACGAGCAGTACTTC.

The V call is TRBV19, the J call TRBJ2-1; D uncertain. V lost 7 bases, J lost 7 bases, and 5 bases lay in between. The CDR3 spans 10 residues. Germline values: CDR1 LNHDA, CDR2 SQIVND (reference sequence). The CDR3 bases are TGTGCCAGTATGGCGAATGAGCAGTTCTTC. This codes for CASMANEQFF.

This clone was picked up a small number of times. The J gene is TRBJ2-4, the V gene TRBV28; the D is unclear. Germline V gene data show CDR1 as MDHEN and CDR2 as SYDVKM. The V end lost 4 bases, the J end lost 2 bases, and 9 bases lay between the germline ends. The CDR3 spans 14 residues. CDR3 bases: TGTGCCAGCAGTTACGGTCAAACCAAAAACATTCAGTACTTC. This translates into CASSYGQTKNIQYF. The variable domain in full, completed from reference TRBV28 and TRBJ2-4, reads DVKVTQSSRYLVKRTGEKVFLECVQDMDHENMFWYRQDPGLGLRLIYFSYDVKMKEKGDIPEGYSVSREKKERFSLILESASTNQTSMYLCASSYGQTKNIQYFGAGTRLSVL.